This T cell receptor beta chain came from a study of blood T cell repertoires in COVID-19. The germline V gene has CDR1 MNHEY and CDR2 SMNVEV (reference sequence). The V gene lost 6 bases and the J gene lost 8 bases, with 19 bases spanning the gap. The CDR3 has 14 amino acids. Repertoires were generated with immunoSEQ multiplex PCR, while TCRdb's copy carries only in-frame clones and drops some. The sample has tens of thousands of clones; 75% to 90% are singletons. The rearrangement joins TRBV27 to TRBJ1-2, with D maybe TRBD1 (6 bases). Sequencing input: peripheral blood. The sequence was obtained from a woman aged 70 to 79 with acute or convalescent COVID-19. The CDR3 reads CASRSGQLLGGYTF. The CDR3 nucleotides read TGTGCCAGCAGATCTGGACAGCTCCTGGGGGGCTACACCTTC.